This is a list of T cell receptor beta chains from one sample in a study of shared clonotypes between healthy human individuals. The repertoire was sequenced with immunoSEQ multiplex PCR; TCRdb's copy has only in-frame clones and lacks some. Of 1,500,000 or so clones in the sample, about 96% were seen once. Sample: naive CD4+ T cells sorted from blood. The receptors shown here come from a man under 40 in good health. Each CDR3 is given with its conserved first and last residue. D genes are given only for firm matches. Not every row has a clone size; where given, it reads once, few, many or a size class.

clone size	V gene	D gene	J gene	CDR3 protein	CDR3 DNA
once	TRBV5-4	-	TRBJ2-5	CASSPASGETQYF	TGTGCCAGCAGCCCGGCTTCTGGAGAGACCCAGTACTTC
-	TRBV30	TRBD2	TRBJ2-1	CAWSPGTSIFNEQFF	TGTGCCTGGAGTCCCGGGACTAGCATTTTCAATGAGCAGTTCTTC
-	TRBV5-1	TRBD2	TRBJ2-3	CASSLLAGSTDTQYF	TGCGCCAGCAGCTTACTAGCGGGCAGCACAGATACGCAGTATTTT
-	TRBV19	-	TRBJ2-5	CASSTGPGRAEETQYF	TGTGCCAGTAGTACCGGGCCGGGACGGGCCGAAGAGACCCAGTACTTC
-	TRBV20-1	-	TRBJ2-7	CSAREDYEQYF	TGCAGTGCTAGAGAAGACTACGAGCAGTACTTC
-	TRBV18	TRBD1	TRBJ2-7	CASSTDRGAYEQYF	TGTGCCAGCTCAACGGACAGGGGGGCCTACGAGCAGTACTTC
-	TRBV6-5	-	TRBJ2-1	CASSRPDSRFNEQFF	TGTGCCAGCAGTCGACCGGACAGCCGATTCAATGAGCAGTTCTTC
-	TRBV6-4	TRBD2	TRBJ2-1	CASSEGLAGDNEQFF	TGTGCCAGCAGTGAAGGTCTAGCGGGGGACAATGAGCAGTTCTTC
-	TRBV12-5	TRBD2	TRBJ2-5	CASGSATGLAGGETQYF	TGTGCTAGTGGTTCAGCGACAGGACTAGCGGGAGGAGAGACCCAGTACTTC
-	TRBV19	TRBD2	TRBJ2-1	CASSIQTSGRNIEQFF	TGTGCCAGTAGTATCCAGACTAGCGGGAGAAACATTGAGCAGTTCTTC
once	TRBV18	-	TRBJ2-7	CASSPTVYEQYF	TGTGCCAGCTCACCCACAGTCTACGAGCAGTACTTC
once	TRBV7-3	TRBD2	TRBJ2-1	CASGLAGGLNEQFF	TGTGCCAGCGGACTAGCGGGAGGACTTAATGAGCAGTTCTTC
once	TRBV11-3	-	TRBJ2-2	CASSSGPANTGELFF	TGTGCCAGCAGCTCAGGGCCCGCTAACACCGGGGAGCTGTTTTTT
once	TRBV5-1	TRBD2	TRBJ2-1	CASSWAGGSNEQFF	TGCGCCAGCAGCTGGGCGGGAGGGTCTAATGAGCAGTTCTTC
-	TRBV11-3	-	TRBJ2-5	CASSRNRDQETQYF	TGTGCCAGCAGCCGAAACAGGGACCAAGAGACCCAGTACTTC
-	TRBV4-1	-	TRBJ1-3	CASSQVVGSLSGNTIYF	TGCGCCAGCAGCCAAGTAGTCGGTAGCCTCTCTGGAAACACCATATATTTT
-	TRBV28	TRBD1	TRBJ2-7	CASSFWTGAPYEQYF	TGTGCCAGCAGTTTTTGGACAGGGGCCCCCTACGAGCAGTACTTC
once	TRBV7-2	TRBD2	TRBJ2-7	CASSLVAGDTYEQYF	TGTGCCAGCAGCTTAGTAGCGGGAGACACCTACGAGCAGTACTTC
-	TRBV6-5	-	TRBJ2-7	CASSPSPPKNYEQYF	TGTGCCAGCAGCCCCTCCCCACCGAAAAACTACGAGCAGTACTTC
-	TRBV6-5	-	TRBJ1-2	CASSYLKLGGYTF	TGTGCCAGCAGTTACTTGAAGTTGGGCGGCTACACCTTC